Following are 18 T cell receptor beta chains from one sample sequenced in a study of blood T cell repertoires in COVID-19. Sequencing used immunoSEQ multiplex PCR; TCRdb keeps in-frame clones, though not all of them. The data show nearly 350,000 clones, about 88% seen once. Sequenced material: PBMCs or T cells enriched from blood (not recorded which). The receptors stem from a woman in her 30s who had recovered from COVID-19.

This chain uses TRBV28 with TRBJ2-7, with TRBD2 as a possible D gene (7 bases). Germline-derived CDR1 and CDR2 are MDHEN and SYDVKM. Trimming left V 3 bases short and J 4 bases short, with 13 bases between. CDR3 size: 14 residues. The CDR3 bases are TGTGCCAGCAGTTTCGGGGGGCTGCTGTACGAGCAGTACTTC. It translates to CASSFGGLLYEQYF.

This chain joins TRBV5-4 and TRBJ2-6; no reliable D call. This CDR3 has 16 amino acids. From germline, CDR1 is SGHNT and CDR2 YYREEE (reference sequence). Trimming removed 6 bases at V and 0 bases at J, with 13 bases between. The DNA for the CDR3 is TGTGCCAGCACCCGAGGCCAGCCCTCTGGGGCCAACGTCCTGACTTTC. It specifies CASTRGQPSGANVLTF.

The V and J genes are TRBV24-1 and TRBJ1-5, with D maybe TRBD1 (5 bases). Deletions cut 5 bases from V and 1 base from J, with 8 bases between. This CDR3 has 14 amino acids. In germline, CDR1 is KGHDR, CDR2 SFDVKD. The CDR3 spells CATSGHRSNQPQHF. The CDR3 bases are TGTGCCACCAGTGGTCACAGGAGCAATCAGCCCCAGCATTTT.

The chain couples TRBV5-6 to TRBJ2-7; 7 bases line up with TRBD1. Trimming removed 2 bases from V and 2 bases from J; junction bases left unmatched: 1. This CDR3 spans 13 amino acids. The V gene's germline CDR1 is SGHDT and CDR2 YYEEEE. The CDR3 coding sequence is TGTGCCAGCAGCTTAACAGGGGCCTACGAGCAGTACTTC. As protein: CASSLTGAYEQYF.

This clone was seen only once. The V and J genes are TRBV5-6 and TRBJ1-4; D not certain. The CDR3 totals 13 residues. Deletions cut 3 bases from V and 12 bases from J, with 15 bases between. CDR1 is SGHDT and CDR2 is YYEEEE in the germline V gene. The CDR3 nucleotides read TGTGCCAGCAGCTCCCCAAACTTGGTGGAACTGTTTTTT. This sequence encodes CASSSPNLVELFF.

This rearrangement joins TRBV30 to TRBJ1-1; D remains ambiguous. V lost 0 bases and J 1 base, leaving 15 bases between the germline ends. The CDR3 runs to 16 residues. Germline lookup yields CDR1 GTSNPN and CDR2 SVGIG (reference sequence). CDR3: CAWSVRGVKPNTEAFF. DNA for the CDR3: TGTGCCTGGAGTGTACGCGGGGTCAAACCGAACACTGAAGCTTTCTTT.

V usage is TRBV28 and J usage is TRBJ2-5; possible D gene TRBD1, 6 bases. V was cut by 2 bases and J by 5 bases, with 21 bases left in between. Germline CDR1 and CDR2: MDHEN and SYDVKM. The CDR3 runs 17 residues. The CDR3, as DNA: TGTGCCAGCAGTTTAAAGAGGCTAGCAGGGGCGGAGGAGACCCAGTACTTC. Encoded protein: CASSLKRLAGAEETQYF.

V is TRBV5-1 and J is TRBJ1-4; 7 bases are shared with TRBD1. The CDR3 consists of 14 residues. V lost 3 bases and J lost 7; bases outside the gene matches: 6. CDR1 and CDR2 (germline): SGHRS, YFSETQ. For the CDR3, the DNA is TGCGCCAGCAGCTCCCAGGACAGGAGTGAAAAACTGTTTTTT. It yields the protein CASSSQDRSEKLFF.

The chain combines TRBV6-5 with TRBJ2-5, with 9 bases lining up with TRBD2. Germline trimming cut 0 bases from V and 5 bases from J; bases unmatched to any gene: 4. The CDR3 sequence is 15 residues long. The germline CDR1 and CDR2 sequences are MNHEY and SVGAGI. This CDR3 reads CASSYSAGGGETQYF. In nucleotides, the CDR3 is TGTGCCAGCAGTTACTCAGCGGGGGGCGGGGAGACCCAGTACTTC.

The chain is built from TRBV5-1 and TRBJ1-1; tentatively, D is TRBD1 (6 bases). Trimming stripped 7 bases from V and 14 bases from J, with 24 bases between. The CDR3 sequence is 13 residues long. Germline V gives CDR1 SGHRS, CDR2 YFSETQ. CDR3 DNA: TGCGCCAGCCGACTTACGCGGGGGAGGGGGATGTTCTTT. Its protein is CASRLTRGRGMFF.

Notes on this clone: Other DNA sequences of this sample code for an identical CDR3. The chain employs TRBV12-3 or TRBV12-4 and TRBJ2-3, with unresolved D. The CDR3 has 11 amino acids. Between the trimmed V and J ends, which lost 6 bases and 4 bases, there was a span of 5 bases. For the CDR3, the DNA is TGTGCCAGCAGCTTCGCAGATACGCAGTATTTT. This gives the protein CASSFADTQYF.

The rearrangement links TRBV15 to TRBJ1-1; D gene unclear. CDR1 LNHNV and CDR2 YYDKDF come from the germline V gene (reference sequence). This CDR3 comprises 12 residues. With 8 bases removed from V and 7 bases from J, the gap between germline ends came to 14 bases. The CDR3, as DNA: TGTGCCACCGGGCTGGAGGTTAGTGAAGCTTTCTTT. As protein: CATGLEVSEAFF.

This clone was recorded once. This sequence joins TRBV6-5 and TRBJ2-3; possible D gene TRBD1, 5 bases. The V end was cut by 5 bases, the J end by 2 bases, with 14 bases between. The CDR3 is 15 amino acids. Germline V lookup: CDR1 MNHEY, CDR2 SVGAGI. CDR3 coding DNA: TGTGCCAGCAGTCTCAGGGAACCCCTCACAGATACGCAGTATTTT. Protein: CASSLREPLTDTQYF.

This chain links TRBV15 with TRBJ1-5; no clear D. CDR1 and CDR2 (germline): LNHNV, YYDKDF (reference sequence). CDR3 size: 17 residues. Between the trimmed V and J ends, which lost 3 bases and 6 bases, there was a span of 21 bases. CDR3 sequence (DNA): TGTGCCACCAGCAGGGTCCCCGGAGCCCTCAACGGTCAGCCCCAGCATTTT. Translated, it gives CATSRVPGALNGQPQHF.

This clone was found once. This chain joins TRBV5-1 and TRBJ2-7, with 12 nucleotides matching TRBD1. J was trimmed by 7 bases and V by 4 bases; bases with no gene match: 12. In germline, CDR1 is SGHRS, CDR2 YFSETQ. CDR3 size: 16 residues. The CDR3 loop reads CASSKIPGQGAMEQYF. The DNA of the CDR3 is TGCGCCAGCAGCAAAATACCGGGACAGGGGGCGATGGAGCAGTACTTC.

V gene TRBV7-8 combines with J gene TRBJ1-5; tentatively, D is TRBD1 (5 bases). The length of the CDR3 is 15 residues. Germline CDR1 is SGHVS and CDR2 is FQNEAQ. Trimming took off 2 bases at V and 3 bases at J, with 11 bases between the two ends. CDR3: CASSLFDSTNQPQHF. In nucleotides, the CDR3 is TGTGCCAGCAGCTTATTCGACAGTACCAATCAGCCCCAGCATTTT. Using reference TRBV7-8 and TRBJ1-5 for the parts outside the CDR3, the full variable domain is GAGVSQSPRYKVAKRGQDVALRCDPISGHVSLFWYQQALGQGPEFLTYFQNEAQLDKSGLPSDRFFAERPEGSVSTLKIQRTQQEDSAVYLCASSLFDSTNQPQHFGDGTRLSIL.

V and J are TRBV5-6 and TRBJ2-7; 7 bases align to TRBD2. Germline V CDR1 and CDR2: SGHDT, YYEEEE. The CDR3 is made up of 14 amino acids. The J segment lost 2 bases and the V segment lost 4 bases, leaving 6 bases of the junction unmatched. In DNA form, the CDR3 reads TGTGCCAGCAGCCACGGGGCGGGGGCCTACGAGCAGTACTTC. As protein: CASSHGAGAYEQYF.

This chain's CDR3 is CASSVEGGQATEAFF. The CDR3 nucleotides are TGTGCCAGCAGCGTAGAAGGGGGCCAGGCCACTGAAGCTTTCTTT. The chain employs TRBV9 and TRBJ1-1; 7 bases map to TRBD1. Per the germline V gene, CDR1 is SGDLS and CDR2 is YYNGEE. After removal of 0 bases from V and 4 bases from J, the junction contained 6 bases not matched to a gene. The CDR3 runs 15 residues.